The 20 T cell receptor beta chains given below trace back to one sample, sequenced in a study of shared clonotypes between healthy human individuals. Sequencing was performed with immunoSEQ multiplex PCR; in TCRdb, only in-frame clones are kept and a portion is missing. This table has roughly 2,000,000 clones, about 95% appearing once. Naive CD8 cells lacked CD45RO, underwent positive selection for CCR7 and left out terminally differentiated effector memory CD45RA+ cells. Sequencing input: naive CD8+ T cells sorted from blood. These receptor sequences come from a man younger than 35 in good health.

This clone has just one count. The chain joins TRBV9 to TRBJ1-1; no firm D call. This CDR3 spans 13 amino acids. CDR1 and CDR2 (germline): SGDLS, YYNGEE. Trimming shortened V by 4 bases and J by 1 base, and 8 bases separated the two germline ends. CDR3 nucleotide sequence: TGTGCCAGCAGCCTTGCACCGAACACTGAAGCTTTCTTT. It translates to CASSLAPNTEAFF.

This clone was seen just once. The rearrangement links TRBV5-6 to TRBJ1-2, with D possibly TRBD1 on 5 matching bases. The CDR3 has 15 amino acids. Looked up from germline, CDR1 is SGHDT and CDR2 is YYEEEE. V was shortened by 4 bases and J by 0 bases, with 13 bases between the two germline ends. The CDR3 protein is CASSQWQGTNYGYTF. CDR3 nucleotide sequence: TGTGCCAGCAGCCAATGGCAGGGTACTAACTATGGCTACACCTTC. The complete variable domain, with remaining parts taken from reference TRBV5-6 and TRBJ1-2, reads DAGVTQSPTHLIKTRGQQVTLRCSPKSGHDTVSWYQQALGQGPQFIFQYYEEEERQRGNFPDRFSGHQFPNYSSELNVNALLLGDSALYLCASSQWQGTNYGYTFGSGTRLTVV.

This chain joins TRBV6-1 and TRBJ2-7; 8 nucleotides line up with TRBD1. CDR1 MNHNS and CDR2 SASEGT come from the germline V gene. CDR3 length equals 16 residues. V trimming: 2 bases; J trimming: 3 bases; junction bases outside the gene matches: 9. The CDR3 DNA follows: TGTGCCAGCAGTGAAATAGGACAGGGACCAATCTACGAGCAGTACTTC. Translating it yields CASSEIGQGPIYEQYF.

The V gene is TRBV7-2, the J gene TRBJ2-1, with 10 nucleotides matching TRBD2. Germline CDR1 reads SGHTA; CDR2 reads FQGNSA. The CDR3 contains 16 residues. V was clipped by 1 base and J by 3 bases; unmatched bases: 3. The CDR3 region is CASSLELAGSYNEQFF. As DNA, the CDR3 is TGTGCCAGCAGCTTAGAACTAGCGGGGAGCTACAATGAGCAGTTCTTC.

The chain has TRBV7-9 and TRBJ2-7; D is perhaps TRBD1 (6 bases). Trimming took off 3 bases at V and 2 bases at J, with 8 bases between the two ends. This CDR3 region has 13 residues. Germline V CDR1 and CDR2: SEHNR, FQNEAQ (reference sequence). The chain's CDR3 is CASSFQGPYEQYF. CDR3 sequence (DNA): TGTGCCAGCAGCTTCCAGGGGCCCTACGAGCAGTACTTC.

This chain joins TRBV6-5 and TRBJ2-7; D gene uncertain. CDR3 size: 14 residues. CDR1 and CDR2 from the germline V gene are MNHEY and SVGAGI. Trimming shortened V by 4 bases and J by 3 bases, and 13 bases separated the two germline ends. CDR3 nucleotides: TGTGCCAGCAGTTTAGACGGACCAGGCTACGAGCAGTACTTC. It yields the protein CASSLDGPGYEQYF.

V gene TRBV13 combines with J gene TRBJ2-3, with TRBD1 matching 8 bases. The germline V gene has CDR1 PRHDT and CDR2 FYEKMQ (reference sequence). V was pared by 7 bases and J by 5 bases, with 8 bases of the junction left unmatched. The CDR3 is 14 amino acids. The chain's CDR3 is CASTNRQGKDTQYF. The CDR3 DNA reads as TGTGCCAGCACAAACCGACAGGGGAAAGATACGCAGTATTTT.

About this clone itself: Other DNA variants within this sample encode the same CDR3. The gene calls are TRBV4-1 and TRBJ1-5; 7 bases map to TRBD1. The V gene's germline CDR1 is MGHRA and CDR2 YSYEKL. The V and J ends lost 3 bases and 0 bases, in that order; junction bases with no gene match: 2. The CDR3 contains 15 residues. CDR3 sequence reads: CASSQGQNSNQPQHF. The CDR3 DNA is TGCGCCAGCAGCCAGGGACAGAATAGCAATCAGCCCCAGCATTTT.

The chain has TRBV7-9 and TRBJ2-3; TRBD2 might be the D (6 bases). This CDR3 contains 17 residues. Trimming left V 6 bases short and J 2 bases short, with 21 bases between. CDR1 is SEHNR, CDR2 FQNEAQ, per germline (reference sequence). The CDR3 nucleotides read TGTGCCAGCAGTCCCCGCTGGGGCGGGGCTGACACAGATACGCAGTATTTT. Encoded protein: CASSPRWGGADTDTQYF. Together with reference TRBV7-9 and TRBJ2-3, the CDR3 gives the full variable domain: DTGVSQNPRHKITKRGQNVTFRCDPISEHNRLYWYRQTLGQGPEFLTYFQNEAQLEKSRLLSDRFSAERPKGSFSTLEIQRTEQGDSAMYLCASSPRWGGADTDTQYFGPGTRLTVL.

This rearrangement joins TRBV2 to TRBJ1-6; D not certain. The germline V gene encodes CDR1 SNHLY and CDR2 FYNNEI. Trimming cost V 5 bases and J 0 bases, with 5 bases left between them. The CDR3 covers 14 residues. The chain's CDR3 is CASSPGSYNSPLHF. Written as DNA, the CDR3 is TGTGCCAGCAGTCCCGGCTCCTATAATTCACCCCTCCACTTT.

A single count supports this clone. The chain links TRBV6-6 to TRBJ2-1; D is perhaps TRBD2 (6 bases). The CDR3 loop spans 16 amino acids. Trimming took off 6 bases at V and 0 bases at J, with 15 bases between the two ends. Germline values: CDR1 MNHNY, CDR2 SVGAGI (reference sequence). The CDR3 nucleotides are TGTGCCAGCAGCGAGGAGGGGATGAGCTCCTACAATGAGCAGTTCTTC. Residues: CASSEEGMSSYNEQFF.

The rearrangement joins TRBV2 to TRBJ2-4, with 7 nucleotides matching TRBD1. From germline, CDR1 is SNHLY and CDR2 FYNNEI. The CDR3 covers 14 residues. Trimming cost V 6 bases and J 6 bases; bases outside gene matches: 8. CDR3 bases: TGTGCCAGCAGGACAGGGCCTGAGGGAAACATTCAGTACTTC. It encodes CASRTGPEGNIQYF. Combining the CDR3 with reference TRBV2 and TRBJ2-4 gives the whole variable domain EPEVTQTPSHQVTQMGQEVILRCVPISNHLYFYWYRQILGQKVEFLVSFYNNEISEKSEIFDDQFSVERPDGSNFTLKIRSTKLEDSAMYFCASRTGPEGNIQYFGAGTRLSVL.

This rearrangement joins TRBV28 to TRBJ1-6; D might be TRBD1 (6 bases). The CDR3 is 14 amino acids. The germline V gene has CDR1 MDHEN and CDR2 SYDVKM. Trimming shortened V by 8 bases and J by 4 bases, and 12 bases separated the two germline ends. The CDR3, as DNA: TGTGCCAGCCTACTGGACAGTTATAATTCACCCCTCCACTTT. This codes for CASLLDSYNSPLHF. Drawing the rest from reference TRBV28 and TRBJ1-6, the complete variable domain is DVKVTQSSRYLVKRTGEKVFLECVQDMDHENMFWYRQDPGLGLRLIYFSYDVKMKEKGDIPEGYSVSREKKERFSLILESASTNQTSMYLCASLLDSYNSPLHFGNGTRLTVT.

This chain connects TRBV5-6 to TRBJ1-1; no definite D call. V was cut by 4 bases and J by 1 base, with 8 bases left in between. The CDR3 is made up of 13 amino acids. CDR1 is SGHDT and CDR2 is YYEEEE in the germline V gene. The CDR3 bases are TGTGCCAGCAGCGACGGAGGGAACACTGAAGCTTTCTTT. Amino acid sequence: CASSDGGNTEAFF.

CDR3 DNA: TGTGCCAGCAGCACCTACAGGGTTGAAGAGACCCAGTACTTC. Its translation: CASSTYRVEETQYF. This chain joins TRBV11-2 and TRBJ2-5, with D possibly being TRBD1 (6 bases). The CDR3 is 14 amino acids. Germline CDR1 and CDR2: SGHAT and FQNNGV. V lost 5 bases and J lost 3, with 13 bases in between.

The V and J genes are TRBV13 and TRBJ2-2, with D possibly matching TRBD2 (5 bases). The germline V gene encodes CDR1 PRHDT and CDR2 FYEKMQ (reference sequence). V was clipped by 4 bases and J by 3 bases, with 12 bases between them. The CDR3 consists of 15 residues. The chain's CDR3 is CASSSRDGDTGELFF. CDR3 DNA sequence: TGTGCCAGCAGCTCTCGGGATGGCGACACCGGGGAGCTGTTTTTT.

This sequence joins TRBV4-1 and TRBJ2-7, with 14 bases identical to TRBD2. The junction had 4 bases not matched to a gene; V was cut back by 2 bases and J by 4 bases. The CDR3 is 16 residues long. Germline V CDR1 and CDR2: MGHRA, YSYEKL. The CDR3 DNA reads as TGCGCCAGCAGCCAATCGGGACTAGCGGGAGTGTACGAGCAGTACTTC. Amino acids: CASSQSGLAGVYEQYF.

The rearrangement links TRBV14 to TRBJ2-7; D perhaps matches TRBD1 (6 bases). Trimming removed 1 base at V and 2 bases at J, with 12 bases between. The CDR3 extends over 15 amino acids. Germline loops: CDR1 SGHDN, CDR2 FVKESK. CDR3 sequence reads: CASSQVRDKPYEQYF. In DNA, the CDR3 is TGTGCCAGCAGCCAAGTCCGGGACAAACCCTACGAGCAGTACTTC.

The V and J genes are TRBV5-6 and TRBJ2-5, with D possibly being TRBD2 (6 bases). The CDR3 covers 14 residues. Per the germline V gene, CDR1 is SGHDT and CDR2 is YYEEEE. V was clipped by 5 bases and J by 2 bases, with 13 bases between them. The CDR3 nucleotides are TGTGCCAGCAGAATCGGACTAACGCAAGAGACCCAGTACTTC. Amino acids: CASRIGLTQETQYF.

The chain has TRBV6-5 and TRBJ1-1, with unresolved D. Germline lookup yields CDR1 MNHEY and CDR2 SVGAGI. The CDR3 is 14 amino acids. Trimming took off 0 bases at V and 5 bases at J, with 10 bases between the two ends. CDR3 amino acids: CASSYSEGETEAFF. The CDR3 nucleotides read TGTGCCAGCAGTTACTCGGAGGGTGAGACTGAAGCTTTCTTT.